This passage covers 21 T cell receptor beta chains from one sample sequenced in a study of T cell responses to AZD1222 COVID-19 vaccine. The data were produced by immunoSEQ multiplex PCR, yet TCRdb's version contains in-frame clones alone and is incomplete. Here the sample spans 200,000 or so clones, approximately 93% being singletons. The sequencing here drew on peripheral blood, taken 28 days after the second AZD1222 dose. These TCRs come from an adult who received the AZD1222 COVID-19 vaccine.

This chain joins TRBV6-6 and TRBJ1-1; 8 nucleotides line up with TRBD1. With 8 bases clipped from V and 0 bases from J, the junction kept 5 bases outside the gene matches. Per germline, CDR1 MNHNY and CDR2 SVGAGI (reference sequence). The CDR3 covers 14 residues. CDR3 sequence: CASLDRALNTEAFF. The CDR3 bases are TGTGCCAGCCTGGACAGGGCACTGAACACTGAAGCTTTCTTT.

The CDR3 DNA is TGTGCCAGCAGCCTCGGGAGAGCTGGGGGCTACACCTTC. Translation: CASSLGRAGGYTF. The rearrangement links TRBV6-5 to TRBJ1-2, with D hard to call. The CDR3 consists of 13 residues. Deletions cut 6 bases from V and 8 bases from J, with 16 bases between. From germline, CDR1 is MNHEY and CDR2 SVGAGI.

This rearrangement joins TRBV7-9 to TRBJ1-1; 10 nucleotides line up with TRBD1. From germline, CDR1 is SEHNR and CDR2 FQNEAQ (reference sequence). V lost 6 bases to trimming and J lost 5 bases; unmatched junction nucleotides: 6. The length of the CDR3 is 14 residues. CDR3 in amino acids: CASRGTGEETEAFF. In DNA, the CDR3 is TGTGCCAGCAGAGGGACAGGGGAAGAGACTGAAGCTTTCTTT.

This clone was observed once. The chain joins TRBV4-1 to TRBJ1-1; 10 bases align to TRBD1. The germline V gene encodes CDR1 MGHRA and CDR2 YSYEKL. The J segment lost 10 bases and the V segment lost 4 bases, leaving 15 bases of the junction unmatched. The CDR3 totals 16 residues. CDR3 protein: CASSPRRQGAVISAFF. In DNA, the CDR3 is TGCGCCAGCAGCCCTCGACGACAGGGGGCGGTCATCTCAGCTTTCTTT.

The chain combines TRBV6-4 with TRBJ1-5, with TRBD1 as a possible D gene (5 bases). CDR3 size: 17 residues. Per germline, CDR1 MRHNA and CDR2 SNTAGT. Trimming pared 0 bases from V and 7 bases from J, leaving 19 bases between. Here the CDR3 DNA reads TGTGCCAGCAGTGACTCTTCTGGGGGTGCGATTTACCAGCCCCAGCATTTT. It specifies CASSDSSGGAIYQPQHF.

The chain couples TRBV5-8 to TRBJ2-7; TRBD1 matches at 9 bases. The CDR3 has 14 residues. CDR1 and CDR2 from the germline V gene are SGHTS and YDEGEE. J gave up 3 bases and V 4 bases, and 5 bases lay outside the gene matches. The CDR3 sequence is CASSIGTGIYEQYF. The CDR3 nucleotides are TGTGCCAGCAGCATAGGGACAGGGATCTACGAGCAGTACTTC.

V gene TRBV6-2 or TRBV6-3 combines with J gene TRBJ1-2, with 8 bases identical to TRBD1. Trimming took 5 bases from V and 0 from J; bases not matched to a gene: 2. CDR1 is MNHEY and CDR2 is SVGEGT in the germline V gene. The length of the CDR3 is 14 residues. The CDR3 loop is CASSQQGANYGYTF. As DNA, the CDR3 is TGTGCCAGCAGTCAACAGGGGGCTAACTATGGCTACACCTTC.

The rearrangement links TRBV5-4 to TRBJ2-7; a weak D match, TRBD1 (6 bases). The CDR3 runs to 13 residues. Trimming left V 0 bases short and J 7 bases short, with 11 bases between. The germline V gene has CDR1 SGHNT and CDR2 YYREEE (reference sequence). DNA for the CDR3: TGTGCCAGCAGCTTGGTGGGTCAGGGGGAGCAGTACTTC. Translating it yields CASSLVGQGEQYF.

In regard to this clone: This specimen includes other DNA sequences encoding the same CDR3. V and J are TRBV5-1 and TRBJ2-7, with D uncertain. This CDR3 has 14 amino acids. Germline values: CDR1 SGHRS, CDR2 YFSETQ. The V and J ends lost 0 bases and 0 bases respectively, with 7 bases between them. The CDR3 is CASSLAGDSYEQYF. In DNA, the CDR3 is TGCGCCAGCAGCTTGGCTGGGGACTCCTACGAGCAGTACTTC.

The chain has TRBV27 and TRBJ2-3; D is unresolved. The CDR3 is 14 amino acids. Trimming shortened V by 5 bases and J by 6 bases, and 15 bases separated the two germline ends. Germline CDR1 and CDR2: MNHEY and SMNVEV (reference sequence). In nucleotides, the CDR3 is TGTGCCAGCAGTCCACAACTAAATCCGGATACGCAGTATTTT. It encodes CASSPQLNPDTQYF.

The CDR3 DNA follows: TGTGCCAGCAGTATAGGGTGGGGGAGCACAGATACGCAGTATTTT. Translating gives CASSIGWGSTDTQYF. The chain has TRBV2 and TRBJ2-3; D may be TRBD1 or TRBD2 (5 bases each). Trimming left V 5 bases short and J 0 bases short, with 12 bases between. CDR3 length: 15 residues. Germline V CDR1 and CDR2: SNHLY, FYNNEI.

This clone was observed a few times. Other DNA sequences in this sample translate to the same CDR3. This sequence joins TRBV29-1 and TRBJ1-5; 7 positions match TRBD1. CDR3 length: 13 amino acids. V trimming: 6 bases; J trimming: 2 bases; junction bases outside the gene matches: 4. From germline, CDR1 is SQVTM and CDR2 ANQGSEA. CDR3 sequence: CSVAGGGNQPQHF. Written as DNA, the CDR3 is TGCAGCGTAGCAGGGGGAGGCAATCAGCCCCAGCATTTT.

In its sample, this clone was seen once. The chain couples TRBV27 to TRBJ1-1; D is perhaps TRBD1 (6 bases). Germline V gene lookup returns CDR1 MNHEY and CDR2 SMNVEV (reference sequence). The CDR3 has 13 amino acids. V was cut by 5 bases and J by 10 bases, with 17 bases left in between. CDR3 nucleotides: TGTGCCAGCAGTCCTCGGGGGGCTCGCGTAGCTTTCTTT. As protein: CASSPRGARVAFF.

The V and J genes are TRBV29-1 and TRBJ2-5; unclear D gene. CDR3 size: 10 residues. Germline CDR1 SQVTM, CDR2 ANQGSEA. The ends were cut back, 7 bases at V and 1 base at J, with 4 bases in the middle. The CDR3 here is CSARQETQYF. In DNA form, the CDR3 reads TGCAGCGCCCGCCAAGAGACCCAGTACTTC.

This clone appeared once. V and J are TRBV18 and TRBJ1-1; a weak D match, TRBD1 (5 bases). V lost 0 bases and J lost 3, with 5 bases in between. The CDR3 is made up of 13 amino acids. Germline-derived CDR1 and CDR2 are KGHSH and LQKENI. The CDR3 DNA reads as TGTGCCAGCTCACCACCGGGGGACACTGAAGCTTTCTTT. This codes for CASSPPGDTEAFF.

The chain employs TRBV27 and TRBJ1-4; D is ambiguous. Germline CDR1 is MNHEY and CDR2 is SMNVEV (reference sequence). Trimming stripped 5 bases from V and 8 bases from J, with 15 bases between. The CDR3 totals 14 residues. The DNA for the CDR3 is TGTGCCAGCAGTATAAATAAGCTAAGGGAAAAACTGTTTTTT. Protein sequence: CASSINKLREKLFF.

V gene TRBV19 combines with J gene TRBJ2-5; 7 nucleotides match TRBD1. CDR1 is LNHDA, CDR2 SQIVND, per germline (reference sequence). V gave up 3 bases and J gave up 4 bases; unmatched junction bases: 11. CDR3 length equals 16 residues. In nucleotides, the CDR3 is TGTGCCAGTAGTATGACCACCGGGACAGAGATAGAGACCCAGTACTTC. Its translation: CASSMTTGTEIETQYF.

The chain uses TRBV12-3 or TRBV12-4 and TRBJ1-4; D is uncertain. The V end lost 10 bases, the J end lost 6 bases, and 15 bases lay between the germline ends. This CDR3 comprises 13 residues. The CDR3, as DNA: TGTGCCATCCGATGGAGCCCGGATGAAAAACTGTTTTTT. The encoded protein is CAIRWSPDEKLFF.

This clone came up once. CDR3 bases: TGCGCCAGCAGCCGCACCCCGGGACAGATAACAAATTCACCCCTCCACTTT. As protein: CASSRTPGQITNSPLHF. The J gene is TRBJ1-6, the V gene TRBV5-1, with 7 bases matching TRBD1. The CDR3 length is 17 residues. Trimming cost V 4 bases and J 7 bases; bases outside gene matches: 14. Germline loops: CDR1 SGHRS, CDR2 YFSETQ.

This clone was found once. This chain joins TRBV9 and TRBJ2-1; D is ambiguous. Germline loops: CDR1 SGDLS, CDR2 YYNGEE. The V end was cut by 0 bases, the J end by 0 bases, with 4 bases between. This CDR3 is built from 14 residues. This CDR3 is CASSVGSSYNEQFF. The CDR3 region has the DNA TGTGCCAGCAGCGTAGGGAGCTCCTACAATGAGCAGTTCTTC.

A single count supports this clone. V usage is TRBV14 and J usage is TRBJ1-1; the match to TRBD1 covers 7 bases. From germline, CDR1 is SGHDN and CDR2 FVKESK. The length of the CDR3 is 15 residues. Trimming removed 0 bases from V and 1 base from J; junction bases left unmatched: 2. For the CDR3, the DNA is TGTGCCAGCAGCCAAGATAGGGACAGGAACACTGAAGCTTTCTTT. Encoded protein: CASSQDRDRNTEAFF. Combining the CDR3 with reference TRBV14 and TRBJ1-1 gives the whole variable domain EAGVTQFPSHSVIEKGQTVTLRCDPISGHDNLYWYRRVMGKEIKFLLHFVKESKQDESGMPNNRFLAERTGGTYSTLKVQPAELEDSGVYFCASSQDRDRNTEAFFGQGTRLTVV.